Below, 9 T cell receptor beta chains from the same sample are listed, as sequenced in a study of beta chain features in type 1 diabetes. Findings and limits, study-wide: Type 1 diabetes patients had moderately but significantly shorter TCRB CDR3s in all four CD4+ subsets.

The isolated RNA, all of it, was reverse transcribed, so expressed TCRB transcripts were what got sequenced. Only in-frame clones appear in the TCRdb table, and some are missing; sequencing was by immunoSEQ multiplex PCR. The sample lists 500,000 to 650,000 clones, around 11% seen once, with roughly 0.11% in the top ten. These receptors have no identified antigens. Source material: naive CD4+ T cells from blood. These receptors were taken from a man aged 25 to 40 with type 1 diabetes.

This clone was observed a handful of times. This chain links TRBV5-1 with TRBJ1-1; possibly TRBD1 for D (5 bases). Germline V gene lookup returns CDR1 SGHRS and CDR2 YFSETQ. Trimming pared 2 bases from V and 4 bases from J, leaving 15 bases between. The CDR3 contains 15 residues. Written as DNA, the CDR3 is TGCGCCAGCAGCTTTTACACAGGAGTTGCCACTGAAGCTTTCTTT. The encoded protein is CASSFYTGVATEAFF.

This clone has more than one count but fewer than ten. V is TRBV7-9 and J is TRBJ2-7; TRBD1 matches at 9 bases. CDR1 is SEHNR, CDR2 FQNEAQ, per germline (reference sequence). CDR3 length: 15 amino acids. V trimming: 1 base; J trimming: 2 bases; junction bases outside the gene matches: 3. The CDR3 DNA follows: TGTGCCAGCAGCTTAGGACAGGGGGTGGCCTACGAGCAGTACTTC. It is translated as CASSLGQGVAYEQYF.

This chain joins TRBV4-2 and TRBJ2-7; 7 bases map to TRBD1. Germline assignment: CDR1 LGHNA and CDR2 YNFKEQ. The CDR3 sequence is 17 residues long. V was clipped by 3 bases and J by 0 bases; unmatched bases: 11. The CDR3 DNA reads TGTGCCAGCAGCCACCAACCGGCGGACAGGCACTCCTACGAGCAGTACTTC. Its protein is CASSHQPADRHSYEQYF.

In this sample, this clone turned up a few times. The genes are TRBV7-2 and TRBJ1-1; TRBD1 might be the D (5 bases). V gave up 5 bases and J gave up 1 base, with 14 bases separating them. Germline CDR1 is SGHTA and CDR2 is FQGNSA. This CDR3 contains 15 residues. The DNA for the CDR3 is TGTGCCAGCAGCCGCCGAGGGGTCGGGAACACTGAAGCTTTCTTT. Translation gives CASSRRGVGNTEAFF.

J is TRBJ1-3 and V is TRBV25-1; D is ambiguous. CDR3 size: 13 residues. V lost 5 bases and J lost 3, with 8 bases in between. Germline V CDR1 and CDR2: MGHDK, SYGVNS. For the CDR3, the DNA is TGTGCCAGCAGTTCAGGAGGTGGAAACACCATATATTTT. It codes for CASSSGGGNTIYF.

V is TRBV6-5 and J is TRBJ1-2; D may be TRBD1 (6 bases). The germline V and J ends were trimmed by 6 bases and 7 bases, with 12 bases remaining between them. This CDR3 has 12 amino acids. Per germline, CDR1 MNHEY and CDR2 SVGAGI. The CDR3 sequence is CASRGGRVGYTF. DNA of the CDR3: TGTGCCAGCAGAGGGGGGAGGGTTGGCTACACCTTC.

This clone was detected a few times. CDR3 loop: CASSRRGAEYF. For the CDR3, the DNA is TGTGCCAGCAGCCGCCGCGGGGCAGAATATTTT. V and J are TRBV5-6 and TRBJ1-3; maybe TRBD1 (5 bases). V shed 4 bases and J shed 15 bases, with 14 bases lying between them. The CDR3 has 11 residues. Germline V gives CDR1 SGHDT, CDR2 YYEEEE.

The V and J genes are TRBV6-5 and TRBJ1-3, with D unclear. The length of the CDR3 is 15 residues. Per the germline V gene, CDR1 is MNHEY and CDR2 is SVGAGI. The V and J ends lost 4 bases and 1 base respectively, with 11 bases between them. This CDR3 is CASSSPAGSGNTIYF. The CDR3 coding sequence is TGTGCCAGCAGTTCCCCCGCGGGGTCTGGAAACACCATATATTTT.

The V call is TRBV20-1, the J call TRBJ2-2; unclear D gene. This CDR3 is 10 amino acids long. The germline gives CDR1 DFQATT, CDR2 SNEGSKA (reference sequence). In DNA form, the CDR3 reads TGCAGAGGAAACACCGGGGAGCTGTTTTTT. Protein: CRGNTGELFF.